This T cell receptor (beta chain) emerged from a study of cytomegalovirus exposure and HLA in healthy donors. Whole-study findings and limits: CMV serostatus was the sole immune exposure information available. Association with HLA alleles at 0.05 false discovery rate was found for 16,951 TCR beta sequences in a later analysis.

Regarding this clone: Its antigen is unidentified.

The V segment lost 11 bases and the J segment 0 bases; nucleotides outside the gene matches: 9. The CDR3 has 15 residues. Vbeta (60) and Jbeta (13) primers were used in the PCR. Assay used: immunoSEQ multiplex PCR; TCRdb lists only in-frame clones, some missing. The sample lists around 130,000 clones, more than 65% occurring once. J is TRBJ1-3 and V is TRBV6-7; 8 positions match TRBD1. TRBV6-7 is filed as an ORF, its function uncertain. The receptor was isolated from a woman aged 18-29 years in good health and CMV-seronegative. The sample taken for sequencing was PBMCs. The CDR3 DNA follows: TGTGCCGGTCCGGGACAGGTCATCTCTGGAAACACCATATATTTT. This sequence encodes CAGPGQVISGNTIYF.